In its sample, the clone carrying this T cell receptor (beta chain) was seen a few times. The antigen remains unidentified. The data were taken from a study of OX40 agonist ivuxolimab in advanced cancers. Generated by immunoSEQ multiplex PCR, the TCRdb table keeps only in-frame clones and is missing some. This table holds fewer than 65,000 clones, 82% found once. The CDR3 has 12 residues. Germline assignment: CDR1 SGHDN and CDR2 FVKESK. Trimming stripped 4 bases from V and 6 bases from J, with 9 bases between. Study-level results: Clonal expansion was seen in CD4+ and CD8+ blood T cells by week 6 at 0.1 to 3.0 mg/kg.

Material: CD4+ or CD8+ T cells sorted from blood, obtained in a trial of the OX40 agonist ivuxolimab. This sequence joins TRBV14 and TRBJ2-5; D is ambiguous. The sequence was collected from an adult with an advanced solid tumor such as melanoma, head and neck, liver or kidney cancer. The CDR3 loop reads CASSPPGQTQYF. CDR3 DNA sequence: TGTGCCAGCAGCCCCCCCGGGCAGACCCAGTACTTC.